What follows describes a single TCR beta chain. Its antigen is unidentified. Sequenced by immunoSEQ multiplex PCR; TCRdb stores in-frame clones only, minus some. Among 89,000 or so clones, 80% to 95% were seen once, and the ten largest hold 0.95% to 1.3%. The J segment lost 2 bases and the V segment lost 2 bases, leaving 5 bases of the junction unmatched. This CDR3 spans 16 amino acids. Looked up from germline, CDR1 is KGHSH and CDR2 is LQKENI. The data were obtained in a study of cytomegalovirus exposure and HLA in healthy donors. Study-wide context: The same platform as the approximately 670 first-cohort repertoires was used for the 120 validation repertoires, a later analysis reported. Study-level points and caveats: For cytomegalovirus status, the classifier reportedly gave diagnoses with high specificity and sensitivity.

Material for sequencing was PBMCs. The source of this sequence is a woman aged 25 to 39 in good health and CMV-seropositive. This chain connects TRBV18 to TRBJ2-5, with TRBD2 matching 10 bases. CDR3 loop: CASSPKSGRVQETQYF. The CDR3 nucleotides are TGTGCCAGCTCACCAAAAAGCGGGAGGGTTCAAGAGACCCAGTACTTC. The entire variable domain, with the rest obtained from reference TRBV18 and TRBJ2-5, is as follows: NAGVMQNPRHLVRRRGQEARLRCSPMKGHSHVYWYRQLPEEGLKFMVYLQKENIIDESGMPKERFSAEFPKEGPSILRIQQVVRGDSAAYFCASSPKSGRVQETQYFGPGTRLLVL.